These 18 T cell receptor beta chains originate from one sample sequenced in a study of beta chain features in type 1 diabetes. As every portion of the isolated RNA was reverse transcribed, the sequencing read expressed TCRB transcripts. Sequenced by immunoSEQ multiplex PCR; TCRdb stores in-frame clones only, minus some. In the table there are about 360,000 clones, over 9.5% of which are singletons. What was sequenced was naive CD4+ T cells from blood. The receptors come from a man aged 18 to 30 in good health.

V usage is TRBV4-1 and J usage is TRBJ2-7; 9 positions match TRBD2. The CDR3 runs 16 residues. The germline gives CDR1 MGHRA, CDR2 YSYEKL. V lost 4 bases, J lost 1 base, and 8 bases stayed unmatched. DNA of the CDR3: TGCGCCAGCAGCCTTATGGGACTAGCAGTTTCCTACGAGCAGTACTTC. It translates to CASSLMGLAVSYEQYF.

The chain links TRBV4-3 to TRBJ1-4; 7 positions match TRBD1. With 2 bases clipped from V and 6 bases from J, the junction kept 9 bases outside the gene matches. The CDR3 has 16 amino acids. CDR1 is LGHNA and CDR2 is YSLEER in the germline V gene. CDR3 region: CASSQLTGERHEKLFF. CDR3 coding DNA: TGCGCCAGCAGCCAACTAACAGGGGAGCGTCATGAAAAACTGTTTTTT.

The chain recombines TRBV28 with TRBJ2-5; possibly TRBD2 for D (6 bases). From germline, CDR1 is MDHEN and CDR2 SYDVKM. The CDR3 contains 13 residues. V was cut by 7 bases and J by 1 base, with 10 bases left in between. The CDR3 DNA follows: TGTGCCAGCAATGGGGGGACCCAAGAGACCCAGTACTTC. It codes for CASNGGTQETQYF.

This clone was seen a handful of times. V usage is TRBV2 and J usage is TRBJ2-7; TRBD1 matches 11 bases. The CDR3 spans 16 residues. Germline V gives CDR1 SNHLY, CDR2 FYNNEI. Germline trimming cut 7 bases from V and 7 bases from J; bases unmatched to any gene: 15. The CDR3 loop reads CASKTGEGQGAGEQYF. In nucleotides, the CDR3 is TGTGCCAGCAAGACGGGCGAAGGACAGGGGGCTGGGGAGCAGTACTTC.

The rearrangement links TRBV7-9 to TRBJ2-2, with 12 bases aligning to TRBD2. Germline CDR1 and CDR2: SEHNR and FQNEAQ (reference sequence). This CDR3 is 15 amino acids long. The V gene end was trimmed by 5 bases and the J gene end by 6 bases; junction bases not matched to a gene: 4. The CDR3 loop reads CASSPLAGGPGELFF. The CDR3 DNA reads as TGTGCCAGCAGCCCGCTAGCGGGAGGGCCCGGGGAGCTGTTTTTT.

This clone was recorded a few times. This chain uses TRBV28 with TRBJ2-1; D is perhaps TRBD2 (6 bases). This CDR3 region has 16 residues. Trimming took off 8 bases at V and 1 base at J, with 18 bases between the two ends. Germline V CDR1 and CDR2: MDHEN, SYDVKM. CDR3 amino acids: CASFPGVPFSYNEQFF. The CDR3 DNA follows: TGTGCCAGCTTCCCGGGGGTCCCCTTTTCCTACAATGAGCAGTTCTTC.

This clone was detected only a few times. The gene calls are TRBV6-5 and TRBJ2-2, with a tentative D call TRBD1 (5 bases). V gave up 2 bases and J gave up 0 bases, with 10 bases separating them. The CDR3 has 16 amino acids. Germline CDR1 MNHEY, CDR2 SVGAGI. The CDR3 nucleotides read TGTGCCAGCAGTTACGACAGCCGAGCGAACACCGGGGAGCTGTTTTTT. This sequence encodes CASSYDSRANTGELFF.

This clone turned up a few times. The chain recombines TRBV4-3 with TRBJ2-1, with 8 bases that match TRBD1. The germline V gene has CDR1 LGHNA and CDR2 YSLEER. V was clipped by 4 bases and J by 4 bases; unmatched bases: 6. This CDR3 spans 15 amino acids. The CDR3 sequence: CASSPGQGTYNEQFF. CDR3 DNA sequence: TGCGCCAGCAGCCCAGGACAGGGAACTTACAATGAGCAGTTCTTC.

This clone was seen a handful of times. This chain connects TRBV7-2 to TRBJ2-2; D ambiguous. Trimming cost V 5 bases and J 1 base, with 8 bases left between them. This CDR3 has 14 residues. The germline CDR1 and CDR2 sequences are SGHTA and FQGNSA. This chain's CDR3 is CASSPLWNTGELFF. The CDR3 nucleotides read TGTGCCAGCAGCCCACTTTGGAACACCGGGGAGCTGTTTTTT.

This clone was detected only a few times. The CDR3 region has the DNA TGTGCCAGCAGTTCGCAGGGAACGGCCTACGAGCAGTACTTC. It yields the protein CASSSQGTAYEQYF. V gene TRBV6-5 combines with J gene TRBJ2-7, with a possible D match to TRBD1 (5 bases). V was cut by 4 bases and J by 2 bases, with 12 bases left in between. Germline loops: CDR1 MNHEY, CDR2 SVGAGI. The CDR3 sequence is 14 residues long.

In its sample, this clone was seen a few times. This chain links TRBV18 with TRBJ1-2; D not resolved. The CDR3 runs 14 residues. Trimming removed 4 bases at V and 4 bases at J, with 13 bases between. Germline lookup yields CDR1 KGHSH and CDR2 LQKENI. CDR3 DNA: TGTGCCAGCTCACAGGGAGTGGGGAGCTATGGCTACACCTTC. Translated, it gives CASSQGVGSYGYTF.

In its sample, this clone was seen a few times. V gene TRBV28 combines with J gene TRBJ1-3; D may be TRBD1 (6 bases). The germline V gene encodes CDR1 MDHEN and CDR2 SYDVKM. The CDR3 has 17 residues. V was cut by 2 bases and J by 7 bases, with 21 bases left in between. The DNA of the CDR3 is TGTGCCAGCAGTTTAGATTGGGGGGGCCTTGACTTTAACACCATATATTTT. This gives the protein CASSLDWGGLDFNTIYF.

V gene TRBV28 combines with J gene TRBJ2-7, with 10 positions matching TRBD1. There are 15 residues in the CDR3. CDR1 MDHEN and CDR2 SYDVKM come from the germline V gene. The trim removed 4 bases at V and 4 bases at J, leaving 7 bases unmatched. The CDR3: CASSSSGTGEYEQYF. CDR3 DNA: TGTGCCAGCAGTTCCTCCGGGACAGGGGAGTACGAGCAGTACTTC.

The chain carries TRBV6-5 and TRBJ1-6; no clear D. Germline-derived CDR1 and CDR2 are MNHEY and SVGAGI. V was clipped by 8 bases and J by 3 bases, with 11 bases between them. The CDR3 runs 14 residues. The CDR3 protein is CASQRSIYNSPLHF. DNA of the CDR3: TGTGCCAGCCAGCGGTCGATCTATAATTCACCCCTCCACTTT.

In this sample, this clone turned up a few times. This chain uses TRBV5-4 with TRBJ2-7, with 10 bases aligning to TRBD2. Germline CDR1 and CDR2: SGHNT and YYREEE (reference sequence). With 1 base clipped from V and 6 bases from J, the junction kept 7 bases outside the gene matches. The CDR3 is 15 residues long. The DNA for the CDR3 is TGTGCCAGCAGCTTGTCGGGACTAGCGAACTCCGAGCAGTACTTC. Its protein is CASSLSGLANSEQYF.

This clone has just a few counts. The CDR3 DNA follows: TGTGCCAGCAGCCAAAGCGGGGGACTCTACAATGAGCAGTTCTTC. Translated: CASSQSGGLYNEQFF. The rearrangement uses TRBV28 and TRBJ2-1, with TRBD2 identical over 8 bases. The CDR3 consists of 15 residues. The V gene end was trimmed by 6 bases and the J gene end by 3 bases; junction bases not matched to a gene: 7. Germline CDR1 is MDHEN and CDR2 is SYDVKM.

This clone was seen more than once but under ten times. The V call is TRBV7-2, the J call TRBJ2-5; 11 bases fit TRBD2. Germline CDR1 is SGHTA and CDR2 is FQGNSA. The length of the CDR3 is 14 residues. The V gene end was trimmed by 5 bases and the J gene end by 2 bases; junction bases not matched to a gene: 1. Written as DNA, the CDR3 is TGTGCCAGCAGCACTAGCGGGAGACAAGAGACCCAGTACTTC. It is translated as CASSTSGRQETQYF.

This clone was found a few times. The rearrangement uses TRBV30 and TRBJ2-4; the D gene is possibly TRBD2 (6 bases). Per the germline V gene, CDR1 is GTSNPN and CDR2 is SVGIG (reference sequence). The CDR3 has 15 residues. V gave up 0 bases and J gave up 4 bases, with 13 bases separating them. CDR3 amino acids: CAWSVLRAGKNIQYF. DNA for the CDR3: TGTGCCTGGAGTGTACTTCGGGCGGGGAAAAACATTCAGTACTTC.